What follows are 4 T cell receptor beta chains derived from one specimen sequenced in a study of blood T cell repertoires in COVID-19. Assay: immunoSEQ multiplex PCR; the TCRdb copy retains only in-frame clones and omits some. Among 200,000 to 250,000 clones listed, 70% to 90% were seen once. Sequencing was done on a sample of peripheral blood. These receptors all come from a woman aged 18-30 years who had recovered from COVID-19.

The chain recombines TRBV25-1 with TRBJ1-2; possibly TRBD1 for D (5 bases). The CDR3 loop spans 17 amino acids. V was trimmed by 4 bases and J by 4 bases, leaving 22 bases between them. In germline, CDR1 is MGHDK, CDR2 SYGVNS. In DNA form, the CDR3 reads TGTGCCAGCAGTGGGCTCGTTTTCCAGGGAACGGGCTATGGCTACACCTTC. It encodes CASSGLVFQGTGYGYTF.

This clone appeared a single time. This rearrangement joins TRBV5-4 to TRBJ2-3, with a possible D match to TRBD2 (6 bases). Trimming left V 4 bases short and J 5 bases short, with 11 bases between. Germline CDR1 is SGHNT and CDR2 is YYREEE (reference sequence). The CDR3 is made up of 13 amino acids. The CDR3 reads CASSARAGDTQYF. In DNA form, the CDR3 reads TGTGCCAGCAGCGCGAGAGCGGGAGATACGCAGTATTTT.

The CDR3 DNA follows: TGTGCCAGCAGCTTAGGGACTCCTCTTTACAATGAGCAGTTCTTC. Amino acid sequence: CASSLGTPLYNEQFF. V gene TRBV7-7 combines with J gene TRBJ2-1; the D gene is possibly TRBD2 (5 bases). CDR1 and CDR2 (germline): SSHAT, FNYEAQ (reference sequence). CDR3 length: 15 residues. Trimming cost V 1 base and J 4 bases, with 11 bases left between them. Full variable domain (rest looked up from reference TRBV7-7 and TRBJ2-1): GAGVSQSPRYKVTKRGQDVTLRCDPISSHATLYWYQQALGQGPEFLTYFNYEAQPDKSGLPSDRFSAERPEGSISTLTIQRTEQRDSAMYRCASSLGTPLYNEQFFGPGTRLTVL.

The V gene is TRBV7-2, the J gene TRBJ2-1; D might be TRBD2 (6 bases). The CDR3 totals 17 residues. Trimming left V 2 bases short and J 1 base short, with 15 bases between. Germline V gene sequence: CDR1 SGHTA, CDR2 FQGNSA. The CDR3 DNA is TGTGCCAGCAGCTTACGCCAGACTAGAAGGTCCTACAATGAGCAGTTCTTC. This gives the protein CASSLRQTRRSYNEQFF. Full variable domain (rest looked up from reference TRBV7-2 and TRBJ2-1): GAGVSQSPSNKVTEKGKDVELRCDPISGHTALYWYRQSLGQGLEFLIYFQGNSAPDKSGLPSDRFSAERTGGSVSTLTIQRTQQEDSAVYLCASSLRQTRRSYNEQFFGPGTRLTVL.